These 23 T cell receptor beta chains share one sample of origin, sequenced in a study of blood T cells in healthy people across ages. PCR was performed a second time for 7 to 11 cycles using a sample-barcoded 5' primer and a J-beta primer mix. One entry per CDR3 protein, called by TCRdb with MiXCR from the 5' RACE reads. The sample lists over a million distinct CDR3 sequences, 35% to 45% seen once, with 6.5% to 10% in the top ten. Sequenced: blood. The receptors originated from a woman aged 18-35 years in good health.

The rearrangement uses TRBV27 and TRBJ1-1, with D unresolved. Trimming removed 6 bases at V and 6 bases at J, with 17 bases between. Germline V gene data show CDR1 as MNHEY and CDR2 as SMNVEV (reference sequence). This CDR3 region has 14 residues. DNA of the CDR3: TGTGCCAGCAGCCCTTACCTCCTGGACGCTGAAGCTTTCTTT. Amino acid sequence: CASSPYLLDAEAFF.

This clonotype came up a few times. The chain employs TRBV6-1 and TRBJ1-2; D call uncertain. Germline V lookup: CDR1 MNHNS, CDR2 SASEGT. CDR3 length: 12 residues. Trimming pared 2 bases from V and 7 bases from J, leaving 8 bases between. CDR3 sequence (DNA): TGTGCCAGCAGTGAAATCTACACTGGCTACACCTTC. It is translated as CASSEIYTGYTF.

The genes are TRBV7-8 and TRBJ2-4, with 9 bases aligning to TRBD1. The CDR3 covers 19 residues. Per the germline V gene, CDR1 is SGHVS and CDR2 is FQNEAQ. V shed 4 bases and J 0 bases; nucleotides not matched to a gene: 13. The CDR3 is CASSSTLTGGLLAKNIQYF. The CDR3 DNA follows: TGTGCCAGCAGCTCTACTTTAACAGGGGGCCTTTTAGCCAAAAACATTCAGTACTTC. Full variable domain (rest looked up from reference TRBV7-8 and TRBJ2-4): GAGVSQSPRYKVAKRGQDVALRCDPISGHVSLFWYQQALGQGPEFLTYFQNEAQLDKSGLPSDRFFAERPEGSVSTLKIQRTQQEDSAVYLCASSSTLTGGLLAKNIQYFGAGTRLSVL.

Only a few counts were recorded for this clonotype. V usage is TRBV7-2 and J usage is TRBJ2-7, with D possibly TRBD2 on 6 matching bases. Germline lookup yields CDR1 SGHTA and CDR2 FQGNSA. CDR3 size: 13 residues. V was trimmed by 5 bases and J by 10 bases, leaving 18 bases between them. CDR3 nucleotide sequence: TGTGCCAGCAGCCTAAAAAGGGAGGTGGAACAGTACTTC. Protein sequence: CASSLKREVEQYF.

This clonotype was found a few times. V usage is TRBV25-1 and J usage is TRBJ1-2, with 10 bases matching TRBD1. The germline gives CDR1 MGHDK, CDR2 SYGVNS. The trim removed 8 bases at V and 0 bases at J, leaving 12 bases unmatched. CDR3 size: 17 residues. CDR3 sequence reads: CASSPGSGTGANYGYTF. Written as DNA, the CDR3 is TGTGCCAGCTCCCCAGGGTCCGGGACAGGGGCTAACTATGGCTACACCTTC.

This clonotype has more than one count but fewer than ten. The chain has TRBV28 and TRBJ2-7; D gene ambiguous. With 2 bases removed from V and 8 bases from J, the gap between germline ends came to 7 bases. The CDR3 contains 11 residues. Germline V gene data show CDR1 as MDHEN and CDR2 as SYDVKM. CDR3 bases: TGTGCCAGCAGTTTACGAAGCCAGCAGTACTTC. Amino acid sequence: CASSLRSQQYF.

The J gene is TRBJ2-7, the V gene TRBV3-1; D not resolved. The length of the CDR3 is 13 residues. With 2 bases removed from V and 10 bases from J, the gap between germline ends came to 15 bases. The germline V gene has CDR1 LGHDT and CDR2 YNNKEL (reference sequence). The CDR3 protein is CASSQLSDRIQYF. The CDR3 nucleotides are TGTGCCAGCAGCCAACTTTCCGACCGAATTCAGTACTTC.

This chain links TRBV7-9 with TRBJ2-4; tentatively, D is TRBD2 (6 bases). V was cut by 2 bases and J by 8 bases, with 13 bases left in between. The CDR3 extends over 14 amino acids. Germline CDR1 is SEHNR and CDR2 is FQNEAQ (reference sequence). Here the CDR3 DNA reads TGTGCCAGCAGCTTAATGGGACTTAGGGACATTCAGTACTTC. Translating gives CASSLMGLRDIQYF.

The J gene is TRBJ1-6, the V gene TRBV9; 9 nucleotides agree with TRBD1. There are 15 residues in the CDR3. V lost 3 bases and J lost 6; bases outside the gene matches: 4. In germline, CDR1 is SGDLS, CDR2 YYNGEE. In nucleotides, the CDR3 is TGTGCCAGCAGCGCGGACAGGGGATTTAATTCACCCCTCCACTTT. This sequence encodes CASSADRGFNSPLHF.

A few counts support this clonotype. The chain links TRBV4-1 to TRBJ2-7, with a possible D match to TRBD1 (6 bases). The length of the CDR3 is 13 residues. The germline V gene encodes CDR1 MGHRA and CDR2 YSYEKL. Trimming took off 5 bases at V and 7 bases at J, with 15 bases between the two ends. The CDR3 loop reads CASSSKTGREQYF. CDR3 DNA sequence: TGCGCCAGCAGCTCCAAGACAGGCCGGGAGCAGTACTTC.

This clonotype appeared a few times. The chain is built from TRBV12-3 or TRBV12-4 and TRBJ2-7, with 8 bases fitting TRBD2. The V segment lost 6 bases and the J segment 5 bases; nucleotides outside the gene matches: 9. This CDR3 comprises 14 residues. This CDR3 is CASRPDGRADEQYF. In DNA form, the CDR3 reads TGTGCCAGCAGGCCCGACGGGAGGGCGGACGAGCAGTACTTC.

The chain combines TRBV10-3 with TRBJ2-2; no reliable D call. V was cut by 4 bases and J by 3 bases, with 9 bases left in between. The germline CDR1 and CDR2 sequences are ENHRY and SYGVKD. The CDR3 consists of 14 residues. The CDR3 bases are TGTGCCATCAGTGGAGTAGCCTACACCGGGGAGCTGTTTTTT. The encoded protein is CAISGVAYTGELFF.

The rearrangement links TRBV9 to TRBJ2-5, with D perhaps TRBD1 (5 bases). With 0 bases removed from V and 11 bases from J, the gap between germline ends came to 23 bases. The CDR3 is 16 residues long. Germline CDR1 reads SGDLS; CDR2 reads YYNGEE. CDR3 in DNA: TGTGCCAGCAGCGTAGCCCCTACGCTTCAGGGCAATGAGCAGTACTTC. Its translation is CASSVAPTLQGNEQYF.

This clonotype was counted only a few times. The chain links TRBV27 to TRBJ1-1; the D is unclear. Germline CDR1 and CDR2: MNHEY and SMNVEV (reference sequence). Trimming shortened V by 8 bases and J by 0 bases, and 13 bases separated the two germline ends. This CDR3 spans 14 amino acids. The CDR3 sequence: CASRLEALNTEAFF. The DNA of the CDR3 is TGTGCCAGCCGCCTTGAGGCGCTGAACACTGAAGCTTTCTTT.

The chain links TRBV2 to TRBJ1-6; D not resolved. V was clipped by 5 bases and J by 5 bases, with 7 bases between them. The germline V gene has CDR1 SNHLY and CDR2 FYNNEI. There are 13 residues in the CDR3. The CDR3 here is CASSPRNNSPLHF. In DNA form, the CDR3 reads TGTGCCAGCAGTCCTCGAAATAATTCACCCCTCCACTTT. Combining the CDR3 with reference TRBV2 and TRBJ1-6 gives the whole variable domain EPEVTQTPSHQVTQMGQEVILRCVPISNHLYFYWYRQILGQKVEFLVSFYNNEISEKSEIFDDQFSVERPDGSNFTLKIRSTKLEDSAMYFCASSPRNNSPLHFGNGTRLTVT.

This chain joins TRBV5-1 and TRBJ2-5, with D maybe TRBD1 (6 bases). The germline CDR1 and CDR2 sequences are SGHRS and YFSETQ. CDR3 length: 17 amino acids. The V end lost 0 bases, the J end lost 3 bases, and 18 bases lay between the germline ends. The CDR3 reads CASSLAIQGPGEETQYF. CDR3 nucleotide sequence: TGCGCCAGCAGCTTGGCCATCCAGGGGCCCGGTGAAGAGACCCAGTACTTC.

The table lists this clonotype with a count of one. The V gene is TRBV14, the J gene TRBJ2-7, with 9 bases that match TRBD1. The trim removed 5 bases at V and 5 bases at J, leaving 7 bases unmatched. Per the germline V gene, CDR1 is SGHDN and CDR2 is FVKESK. The CDR3 is 14 amino acids. CDR3 sequence reads: CASSARDRDDEQYF. The CDR3 nucleotides are TGTGCCAGCAGCGCCCGGGACAGGGATGACGAGCAGTACTTC. Full variable domain (outside the CDR3, taken from reference TRBV14 and TRBJ2-7): EAGVTQFPSHSVIEKGQTVTLRCDPISGHDNLYWYRRVMGKEIKFLLHFVKESKQDESGMPNNRFLAERTGGTYSTLKVQPAELEDSGVYFCASSARDRDDEQYFGPGTRLTVT.

The gene calls are TRBV3-1 and TRBJ2-3; D unresolved. From germline, CDR1 is LGHDT and CDR2 YNNKEL (reference sequence). The CDR3 runs to 15 residues. V was shortened by 3 bases and J by 4 bases, with 14 bases between the two germline ends. The CDR3 protein is CASSQMAVEADTQYF. Here the CDR3 DNA reads TGTGCCAGCAGCCAGATGGCGGTAGAGGCAGATACGCAGTATTTT.

This rearrangement joins TRBV9 to TRBJ2-7, with TRBD1 identical over 9 bases. Germline CDR1 is SGDLS and CDR2 is YYNGEE. After removal of 0 bases from V and 4 bases from J, the junction contained 8 bases not matched to a gene. The CDR3 loop spans 16 amino acids. Written as DNA, the CDR3 is TGTGCCAGCAGCGTAGAACGGGACAGGGCCCTATACGAGCAGTACTTC. This translates into CASSVERDRALYEQYF.

Many counts were recorded for this clonotype. The chain has TRBV4-1 and TRBJ2-7, with D possibly being TRBD2 (6 bases). The germline gives CDR1 MGHRA, CDR2 YSYEKL. Trimming removed 3 bases from V and 3 bases from J, with 15 bases in between. The CDR3 runs to 15 residues. CDR3 sequence reads: CASSHIGTPDYEQYF. The CDR3 DNA reads as TGCGCCAGCAGCCATATCGGGACTCCCGACTACGAGCAGTACTTC.

This clonotype showed up just a few times. The chain couples TRBV11-2 to TRBJ2-7; the D is unclear. V lost 4 bases, J lost 3 bases, and 13 bases lay in between. The CDR3 length is 14 residues. Germline V gene lookup returns CDR1 SGHAT and CDR2 FQNNGV. As DNA, the CDR3 is TGTGCCAGCAGCTCCCCACGACTCAGCTACGAGCAGTACTTC. Translating gives CASSSPRLSYEQYF.

V is TRBV4-1 and J is TRBJ2-1; 8 positions agree with TRBD2. V was pared by 0 bases and J by 5 bases, with 6 bases of the junction left unmatched. CDR1 is MGHRA and CDR2 is YSYEKL in the germline V gene. The CDR3 covers 16 residues. The DNA for the CDR3 is TGCGCCAGCAGCCAAGATTTGGGACTAGGTCACAATGAGCAGTTCTTC. Translated, it gives CASSQDLGLGHNEQFF.

This chain uses TRBV5-1 with TRBJ2-6; D uncertain. The CDR3 sequence is 14 residues long. The V end was cut by 5 bases, the J end by 2 bases, with 8 bases between. The V gene's germline CDR1 is SGHRS and CDR2 YFSETQ. CDR3 nucleotide sequence: TGCGCCAGCAGATTAGTCACTGGGGCCAACGTCCTGACTTTC. It encodes CASRLVTGANVLTF.